This TCR beta chain was obtained from a study of OX40 agonist ivuxolimab in advanced cancers. The germline CDR1 and CDR2 sequences are MNHNS and SASEGT. Trimming cost V 3 bases and J 5 bases, with 19 bases left between them. This CDR3 region has 16 residues. This clone was seen only once. Repertoires were generated with immunoSEQ multiplex PCR, while TCRdb's copy carries only in-frame clones and drops some. There are under 70,000 clones in the sample; 86% occur only once, and roughly 1.2% lies in the top ten. This specimen consisted of CD4+ or CD8+ T cells sorted from blood, obtained in a trial of the OX40 agonist ivuxolimab. The source of this sequence is an adult with an advanced solid tumor such as melanoma, head and neck, liver or kidney cancer. The chain combines TRBV6-1 with TRBJ2-5; D perhaps matches TRBD1 (6 bases). The DNA for the CDR3 is TGTGCCAGCAGTGACTGGGGGCGGGCCGGGGCCGAGACCCAGTACTTC. Translating it yields CASSDWGRAGAETQYF.